The TCR beta chain under discussion was sequenced for a study of control samples from healthy donors and cancer patients. Assay used: immunoSEQ multiplex PCR; TCRdb lists only in-frame clones, some missing. The table has roughly 150,000 clones, approximately 93% seen once. This receptor was identified in a man aged 18 to 30 in good health. Sequenced sample: blood.

The DNA for the CDR3 is TGTGCCAGCTCACCGGGACAGGGCAGCGAGCAGTACTTC. Its translation is CASSPGQGSEQYF. The chain recombines TRBV18 with TRBJ2-7; 9 bases match TRBD1. Germline V gene sequence: CDR1 KGHSH, CDR2 LQKENI. The junction had 3 bases not matched to a gene; V was cut back by 3 bases and J by 6 bases. The CDR3 sequence is 13 residues long.